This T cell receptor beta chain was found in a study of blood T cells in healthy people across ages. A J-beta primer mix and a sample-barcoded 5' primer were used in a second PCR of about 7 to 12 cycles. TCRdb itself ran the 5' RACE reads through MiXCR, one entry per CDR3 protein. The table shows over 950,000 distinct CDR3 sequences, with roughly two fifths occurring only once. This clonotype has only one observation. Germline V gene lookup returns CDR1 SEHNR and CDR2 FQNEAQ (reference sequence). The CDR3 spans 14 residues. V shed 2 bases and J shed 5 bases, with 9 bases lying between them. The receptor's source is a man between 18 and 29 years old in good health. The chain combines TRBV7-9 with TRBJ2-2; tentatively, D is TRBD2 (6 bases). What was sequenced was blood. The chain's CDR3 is CASSLRTMTGELFF. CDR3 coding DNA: TGTGCCAGCAGCTTAAGGACTATGACCGGGGAGCTGTTTTTT.